This T cell receptor (beta chain) was documented in a study of technical replicates of blood from a few donors. CDR1 is MNHNY and CDR2 is SVGAGI in the germline V gene (reference sequence). The V end was cut by 0 bases, the J end by 6 bases, with 9 bases between. CDR3 length: 14 amino acids. Here immunoSEQ multiplex PCR was the method, and the copy in TCRdb shows in-frame clones only, minus some. The table records under 85,000 clones, roughly 97% of them present only once. V and J are TRBV6-6 and TRBJ1-5, with D hard to call. The receptor was derived from a human donor in good health. The sample comprised T cells isolated from PBMCs. The CDR3 DNA sequence: TGTGCCAGCAGTTACTCGGGCCTCAGTCAGCCCCAGCATTTT. It codes for CASSYSGLSQPQHF.